This T cell receptor beta chain was recorded in a study of blood T cell repertoires in COVID-19. Overall study: Samples came from the United States, Italy and Spain, spanning acute and convalescent COVID-19. T cells, B-cell-depleted T cells, or PBMCs provided the cDNA or gDNA that served as material.

Original methodology: Quantification of nucleated cells was approximated via reference gene primer amplification. Assay used: immunoSEQ multiplex PCR; TCRdb lists only in-frame clones, some missing. D and trimming come from the DNA, and the V and J calls and clone size come from that table. Of around 81,000 clones listed, approximately 80% are singletons. The germline V gene has CDR1 SGHRS and CDR2 YFSETQ. The CDR3 length is 16 residues. Trimming removed 4 bases from V and 0 bases from J, with 14 bases in between. This clone was counted a single time. The V and J genes are TRBV5-1 and TRBJ2-1; possible D gene TRBD2, 5 bases. Material: peripheral blood. This receptor was identified in a man aged 45-65 years with acute or convalescent COVID-19. The CDR3 sequence is CASSDPTRSSYNEQFF. The CDR3 coding sequence is TGCGCCAGCAGCGACCCAACTAGGAGCTCCTACAATGAGCAGTTCTTC.